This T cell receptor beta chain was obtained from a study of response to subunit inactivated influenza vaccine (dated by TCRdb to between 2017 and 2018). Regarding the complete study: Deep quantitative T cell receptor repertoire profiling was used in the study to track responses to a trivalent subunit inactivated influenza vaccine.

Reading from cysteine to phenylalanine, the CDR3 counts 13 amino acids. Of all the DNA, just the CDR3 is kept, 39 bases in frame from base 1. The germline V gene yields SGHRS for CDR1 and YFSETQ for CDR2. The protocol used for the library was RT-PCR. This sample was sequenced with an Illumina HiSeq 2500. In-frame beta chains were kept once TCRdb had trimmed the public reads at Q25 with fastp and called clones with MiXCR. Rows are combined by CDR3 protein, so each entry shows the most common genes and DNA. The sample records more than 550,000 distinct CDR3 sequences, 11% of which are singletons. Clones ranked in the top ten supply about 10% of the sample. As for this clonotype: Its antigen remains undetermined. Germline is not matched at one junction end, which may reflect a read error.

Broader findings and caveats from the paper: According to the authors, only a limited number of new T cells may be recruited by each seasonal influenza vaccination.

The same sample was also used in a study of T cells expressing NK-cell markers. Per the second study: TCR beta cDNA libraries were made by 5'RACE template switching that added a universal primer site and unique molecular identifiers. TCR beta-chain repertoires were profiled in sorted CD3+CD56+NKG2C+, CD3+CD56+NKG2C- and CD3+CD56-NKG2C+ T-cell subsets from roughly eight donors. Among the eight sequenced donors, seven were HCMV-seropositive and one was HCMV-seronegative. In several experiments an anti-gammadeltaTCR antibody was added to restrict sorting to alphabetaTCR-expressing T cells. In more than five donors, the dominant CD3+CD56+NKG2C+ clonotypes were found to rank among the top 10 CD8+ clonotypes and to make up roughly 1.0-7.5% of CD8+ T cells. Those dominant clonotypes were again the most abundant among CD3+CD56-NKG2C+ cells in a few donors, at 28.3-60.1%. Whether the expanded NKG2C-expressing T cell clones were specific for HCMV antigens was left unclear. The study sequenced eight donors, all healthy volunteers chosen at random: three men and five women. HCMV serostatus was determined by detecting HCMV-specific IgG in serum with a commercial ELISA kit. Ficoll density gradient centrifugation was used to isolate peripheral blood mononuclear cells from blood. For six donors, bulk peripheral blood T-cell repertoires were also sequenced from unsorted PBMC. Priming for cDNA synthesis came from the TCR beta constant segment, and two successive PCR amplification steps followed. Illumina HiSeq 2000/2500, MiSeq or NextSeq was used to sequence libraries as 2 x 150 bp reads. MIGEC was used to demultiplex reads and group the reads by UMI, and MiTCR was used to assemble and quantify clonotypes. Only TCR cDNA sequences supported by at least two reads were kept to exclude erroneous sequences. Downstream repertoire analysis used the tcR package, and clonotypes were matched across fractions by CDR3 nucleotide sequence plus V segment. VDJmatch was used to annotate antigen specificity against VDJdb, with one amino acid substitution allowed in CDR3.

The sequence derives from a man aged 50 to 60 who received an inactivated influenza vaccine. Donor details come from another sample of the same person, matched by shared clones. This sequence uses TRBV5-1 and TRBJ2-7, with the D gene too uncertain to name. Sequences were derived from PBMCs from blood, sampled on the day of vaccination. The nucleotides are TGCGCCAGCAGCTTGGGCCCGGGTCCCTTTCTGCACTTC. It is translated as CASSLGPGPFLHF.